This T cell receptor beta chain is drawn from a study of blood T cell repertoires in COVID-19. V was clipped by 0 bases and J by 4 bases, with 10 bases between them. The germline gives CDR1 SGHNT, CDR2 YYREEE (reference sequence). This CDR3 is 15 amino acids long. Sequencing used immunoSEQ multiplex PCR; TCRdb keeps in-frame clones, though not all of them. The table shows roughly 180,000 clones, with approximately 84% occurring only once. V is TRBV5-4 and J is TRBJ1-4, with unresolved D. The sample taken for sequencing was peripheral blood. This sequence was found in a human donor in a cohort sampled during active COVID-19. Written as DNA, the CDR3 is TGTGCCAGCAGCTTGGATGGGCGTGGTAATGAAAAACTGTTTTTT. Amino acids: CASSLDGRGNEKLFF.